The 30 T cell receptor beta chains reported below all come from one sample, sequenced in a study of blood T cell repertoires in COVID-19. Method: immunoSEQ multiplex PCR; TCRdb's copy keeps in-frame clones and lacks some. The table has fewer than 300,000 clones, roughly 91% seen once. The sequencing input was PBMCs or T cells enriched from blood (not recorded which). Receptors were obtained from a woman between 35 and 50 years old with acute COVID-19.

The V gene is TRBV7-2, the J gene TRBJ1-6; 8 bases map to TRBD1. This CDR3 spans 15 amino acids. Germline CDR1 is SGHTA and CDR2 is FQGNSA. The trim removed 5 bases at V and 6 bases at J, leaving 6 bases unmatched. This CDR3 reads CASSIGTGLNSPLHF. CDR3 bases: TGTGCCAGCAGCATCGGGACAGGTCTTAATTCACCCCTCCACTTT.

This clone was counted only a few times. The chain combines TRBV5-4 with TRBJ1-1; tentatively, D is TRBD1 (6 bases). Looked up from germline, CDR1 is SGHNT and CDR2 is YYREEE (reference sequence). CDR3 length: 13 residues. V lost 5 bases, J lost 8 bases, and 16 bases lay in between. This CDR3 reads CASRGVMDSEAFF. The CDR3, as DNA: TGTGCCAGCAGAGGAGTTATGGACAGCGAAGCTTTCTTT.

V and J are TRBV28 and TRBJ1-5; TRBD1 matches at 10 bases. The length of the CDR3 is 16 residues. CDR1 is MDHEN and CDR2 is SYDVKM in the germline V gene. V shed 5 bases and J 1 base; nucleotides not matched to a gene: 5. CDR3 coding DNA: TGTGCCAGCAGTGATCGGGACAGGGGCAGCAATCAGCCCCAGCATTTT. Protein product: CASSDRDRGSNQPQHF.

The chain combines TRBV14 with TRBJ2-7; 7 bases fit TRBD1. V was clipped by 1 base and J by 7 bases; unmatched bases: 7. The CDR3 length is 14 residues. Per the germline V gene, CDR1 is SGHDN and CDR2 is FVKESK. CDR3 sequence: CASSQVGGAGEQYF. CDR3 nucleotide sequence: TGTGCCAGCAGCCAAGTAGGGGGCGCGGGTGAGCAGTACTTC.

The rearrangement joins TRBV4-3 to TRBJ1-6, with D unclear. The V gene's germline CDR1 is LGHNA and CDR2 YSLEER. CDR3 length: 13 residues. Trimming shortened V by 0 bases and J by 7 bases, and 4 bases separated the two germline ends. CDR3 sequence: CASSQDRNSPLHF. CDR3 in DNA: TGCGCCAGCAGCCAAGACAGAAATTCACCCCTCCACTTT.

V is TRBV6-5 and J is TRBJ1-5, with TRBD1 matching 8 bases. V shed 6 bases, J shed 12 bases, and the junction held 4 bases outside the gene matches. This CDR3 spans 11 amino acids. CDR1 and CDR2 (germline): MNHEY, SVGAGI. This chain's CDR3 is CASRGQGRQHF. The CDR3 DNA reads TGTGCCAGCAGAGGACAGGGCCGCCAGCATTTT.

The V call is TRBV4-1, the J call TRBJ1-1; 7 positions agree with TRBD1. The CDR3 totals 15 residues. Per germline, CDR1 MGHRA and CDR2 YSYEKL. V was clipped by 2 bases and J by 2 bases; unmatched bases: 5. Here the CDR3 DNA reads TGCGCCAGCAGCCAACCGGACAGGCCTAACACTGAAGCTTTCTTT. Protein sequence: CASSQPDRPNTEAFF.

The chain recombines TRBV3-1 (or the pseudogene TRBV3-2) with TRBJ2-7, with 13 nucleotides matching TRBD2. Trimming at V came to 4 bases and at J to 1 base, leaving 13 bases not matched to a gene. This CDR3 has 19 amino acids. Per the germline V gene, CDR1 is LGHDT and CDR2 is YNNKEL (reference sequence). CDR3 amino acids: CASSRIPGLAGYPSYEQYF. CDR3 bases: TGTGCCAGCAGCCGGATCCCGGGACTAGCGGGGTACCCTTCCTACGAGCAGTACTTC.

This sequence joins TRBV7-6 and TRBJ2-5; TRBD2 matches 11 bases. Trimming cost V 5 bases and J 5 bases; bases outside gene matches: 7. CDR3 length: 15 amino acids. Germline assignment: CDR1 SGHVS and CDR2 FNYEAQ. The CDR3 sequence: CASSLLAGVLETQYF. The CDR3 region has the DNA TGTGCCAGCAGCCTACTAGCGGGAGTCTTGGAGACCCAGTACTTC. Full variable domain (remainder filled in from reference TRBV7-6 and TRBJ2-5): GAGVSQSPRYKVTKRGQDVALRCDPISGHVSLYWYRQALGQGPEFLTYFNYEAQQDKSGLPNDRFSAERPEGSISTLTIQRTEQRDSAMYRCASSLLAGVLETQYFGPGTRLLVL.

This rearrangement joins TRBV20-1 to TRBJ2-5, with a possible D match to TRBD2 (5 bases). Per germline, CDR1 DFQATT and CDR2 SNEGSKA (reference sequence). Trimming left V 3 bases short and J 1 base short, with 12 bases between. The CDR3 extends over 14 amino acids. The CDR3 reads CSASRGTPQETQYF. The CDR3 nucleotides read TGCAGTGCTAGTCGGGGTACCCCCCAAGAGACCCAGTACTTC.

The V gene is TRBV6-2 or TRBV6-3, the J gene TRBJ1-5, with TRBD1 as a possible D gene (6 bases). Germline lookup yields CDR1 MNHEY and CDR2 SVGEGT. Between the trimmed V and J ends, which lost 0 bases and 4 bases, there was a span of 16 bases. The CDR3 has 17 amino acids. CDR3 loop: CASSYSSGHGLNQPQHF. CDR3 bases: TGTGCCAGCAGTTACTCATCGGGACACGGGTTGAATCAGCCCCAGCATTTT.

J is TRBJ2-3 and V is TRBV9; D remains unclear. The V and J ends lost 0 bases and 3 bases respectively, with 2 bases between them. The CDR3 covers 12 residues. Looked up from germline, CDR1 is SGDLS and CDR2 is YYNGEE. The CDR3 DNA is TGTGCCAGCAGCGTAGCTACAGATACGCAGTATTTT. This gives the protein CASSVATDTQYF.

CDR3 DNA: TGTGCCAGTAGTGAGGATCCGAACACTGAAGCTTTCTTT. It is translated as CASSEDPNTEAFF. The chain recombines TRBV19 with TRBJ1-1; D gene uncertain. Germline values: CDR1 LNHDA, CDR2 SQIVND (reference sequence). This CDR3 comprises 13 residues. Trimming stripped 5 bases from V and 1 base from J, with 8 bases between.

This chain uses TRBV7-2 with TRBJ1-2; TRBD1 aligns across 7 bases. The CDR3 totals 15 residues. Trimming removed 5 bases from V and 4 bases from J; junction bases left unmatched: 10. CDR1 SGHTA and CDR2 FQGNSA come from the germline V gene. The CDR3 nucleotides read TGTGCCAGCAGCACTAGACAGGGTACAATCTATGGCTACACCTTC. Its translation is CASSTRQGTIYGYTF.

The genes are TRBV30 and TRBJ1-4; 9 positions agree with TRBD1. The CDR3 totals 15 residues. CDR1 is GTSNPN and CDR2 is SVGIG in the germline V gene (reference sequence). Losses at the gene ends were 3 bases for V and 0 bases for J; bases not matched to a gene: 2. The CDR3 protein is CAWRGQGTTNEKLFF. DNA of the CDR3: TGTGCCTGGAGGGGACAGGGAACAACTAATGAAAAACTGTTTTTT. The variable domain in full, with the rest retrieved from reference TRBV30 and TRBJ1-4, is SQTIHQWPATLVQPVGSPLSLECTVEGTSNPNLYWYRQAAGRGLQLLFYSVGIGQISSEVPQNLSASRPQDRQFILSSKKLLLSDSGFYLCAWRGQGTTNEKLFFGSGTQLSVL.

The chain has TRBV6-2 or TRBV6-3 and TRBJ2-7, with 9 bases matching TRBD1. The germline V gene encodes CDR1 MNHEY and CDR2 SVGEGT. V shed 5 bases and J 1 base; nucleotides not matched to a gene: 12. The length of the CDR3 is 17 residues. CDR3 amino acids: CASSRHRGQGSSYEQYF. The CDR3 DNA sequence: TGTGCCAGCAGTAGGCACCGGGGACAGGGTTCGTCCTACGAGCAGTACTTC.

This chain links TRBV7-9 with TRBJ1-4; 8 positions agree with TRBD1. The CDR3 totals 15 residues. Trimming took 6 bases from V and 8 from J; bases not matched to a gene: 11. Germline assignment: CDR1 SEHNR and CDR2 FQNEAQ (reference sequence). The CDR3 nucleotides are TGTGCCAGCAGGGATGGACAGGGCTCTTGGGAAAAACTGTTTTTT. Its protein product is CASRDGQGSWEKLFF.

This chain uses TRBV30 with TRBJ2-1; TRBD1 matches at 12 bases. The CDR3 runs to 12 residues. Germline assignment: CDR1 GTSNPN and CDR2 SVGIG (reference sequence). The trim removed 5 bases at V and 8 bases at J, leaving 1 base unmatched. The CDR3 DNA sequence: TGTGCCTGGGGGACAGGGGGCCATGAGCAGTTCTTC. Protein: CAWGTGGHEQFF.

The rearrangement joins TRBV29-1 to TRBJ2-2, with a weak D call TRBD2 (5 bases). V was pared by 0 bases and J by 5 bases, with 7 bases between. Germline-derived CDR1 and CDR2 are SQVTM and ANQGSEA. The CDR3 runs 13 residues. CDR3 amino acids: CSVEDPGTGELFF. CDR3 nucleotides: TGCAGCGTTGAAGATCCGGGGACCGGGGAGCTGTTTTTT.

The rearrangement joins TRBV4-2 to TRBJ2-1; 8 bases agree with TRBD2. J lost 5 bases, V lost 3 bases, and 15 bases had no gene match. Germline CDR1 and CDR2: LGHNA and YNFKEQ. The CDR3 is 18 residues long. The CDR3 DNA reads TGTGCCAGCAGCCAGGGGGGCCGGGAGGGCCGTGTAAACAATGAGCAGTTCTTC. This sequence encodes CASSQGGREGRVNNEQFF.

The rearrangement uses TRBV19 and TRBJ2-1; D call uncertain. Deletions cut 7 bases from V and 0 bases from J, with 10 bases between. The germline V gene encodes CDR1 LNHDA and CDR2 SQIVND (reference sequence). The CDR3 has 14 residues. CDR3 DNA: TGTGCCAGTACCGCTGATAGCTCCTACAATGAGCAGTTCTTC. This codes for CASTADSSYNEQFF.

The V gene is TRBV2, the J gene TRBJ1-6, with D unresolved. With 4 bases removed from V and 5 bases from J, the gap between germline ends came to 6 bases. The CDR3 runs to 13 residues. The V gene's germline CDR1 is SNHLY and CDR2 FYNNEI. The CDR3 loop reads CASSGQNNSPLHF. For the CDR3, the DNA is TGTGCCAGCAGTGGCCAGAATAATTCACCCCTCCACTTT.

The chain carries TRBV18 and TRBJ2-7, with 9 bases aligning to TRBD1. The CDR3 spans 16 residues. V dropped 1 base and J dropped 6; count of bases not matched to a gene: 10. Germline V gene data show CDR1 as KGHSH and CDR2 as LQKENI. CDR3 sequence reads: CASSPQGGQGMFEQYF. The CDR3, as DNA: TGTGCCAGCTCACCACAGGGCGGACAGGGGATGTTCGAGCAGTACTTC.

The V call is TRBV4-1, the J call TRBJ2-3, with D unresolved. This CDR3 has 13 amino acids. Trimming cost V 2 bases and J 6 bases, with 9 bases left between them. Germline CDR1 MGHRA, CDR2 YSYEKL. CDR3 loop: CASSQYLEDTQYF. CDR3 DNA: TGCGCCAGCAGCCAATATCTGGAGGATACGCAGTATTTT.

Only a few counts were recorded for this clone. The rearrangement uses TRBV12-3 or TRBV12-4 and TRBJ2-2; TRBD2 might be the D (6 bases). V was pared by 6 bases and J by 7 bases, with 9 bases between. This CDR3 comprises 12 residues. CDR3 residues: CASRGLVGELFF. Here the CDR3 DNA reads TGTGCCAGCAGGGGACTTGTCGGGGAGCTGTTTTTT.

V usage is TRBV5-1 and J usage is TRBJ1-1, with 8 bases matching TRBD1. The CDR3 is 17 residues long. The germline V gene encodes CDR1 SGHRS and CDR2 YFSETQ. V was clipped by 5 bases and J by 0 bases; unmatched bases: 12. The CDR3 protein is CASRPTDRGLMNTEAFF. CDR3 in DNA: TGCGCCAGCAGACCCACCGACAGGGGACTAATGAACACTGAAGCTTTCTTT. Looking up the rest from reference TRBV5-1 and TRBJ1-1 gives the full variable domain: KAGVTQTPRYLIKTRGQQVTLSCSPISGHRSVSWYQQTPGQGLQFLFEYFSETQRNKGNFPGRFSGRQFSNSRSEMNVSTLELGDSALYLCASRPTDRGLMNTEAFFGQGTRLTVV.

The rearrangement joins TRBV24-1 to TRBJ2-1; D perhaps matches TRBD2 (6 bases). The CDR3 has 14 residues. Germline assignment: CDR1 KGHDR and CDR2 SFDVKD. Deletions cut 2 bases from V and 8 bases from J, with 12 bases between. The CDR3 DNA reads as TGTGCCACCAGTGATTACGGCAGGGAGGATGAGCAGTTCTTC. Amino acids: CATSDYGREDEQFF.

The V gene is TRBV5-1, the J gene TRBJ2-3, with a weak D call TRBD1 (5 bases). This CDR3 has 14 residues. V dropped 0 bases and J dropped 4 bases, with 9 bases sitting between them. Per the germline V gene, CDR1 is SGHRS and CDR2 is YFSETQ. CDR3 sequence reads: CASSLAQGADTQYF. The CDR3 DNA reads TGCGCCAGCAGCTTGGCTCAGGGCGCAGATACGCAGTATTTT.

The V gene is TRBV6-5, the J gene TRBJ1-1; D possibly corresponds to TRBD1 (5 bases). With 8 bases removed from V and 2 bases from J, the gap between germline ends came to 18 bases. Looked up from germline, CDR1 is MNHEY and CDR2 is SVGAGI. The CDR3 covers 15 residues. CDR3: CASGWRGRTNTEAFF. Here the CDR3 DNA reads TGTGCCAGCGGCTGGCGGGGGAGAACCAACACTGAAGCTTTCTTT.

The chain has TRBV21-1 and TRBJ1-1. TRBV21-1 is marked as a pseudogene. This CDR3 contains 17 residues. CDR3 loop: CASSQRGGAHLNTEAFF. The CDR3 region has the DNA TGTGCCAGCAGCCAAAGAGGGGGGGCCCATTTGAACACTGAAGCTTTCTTT.